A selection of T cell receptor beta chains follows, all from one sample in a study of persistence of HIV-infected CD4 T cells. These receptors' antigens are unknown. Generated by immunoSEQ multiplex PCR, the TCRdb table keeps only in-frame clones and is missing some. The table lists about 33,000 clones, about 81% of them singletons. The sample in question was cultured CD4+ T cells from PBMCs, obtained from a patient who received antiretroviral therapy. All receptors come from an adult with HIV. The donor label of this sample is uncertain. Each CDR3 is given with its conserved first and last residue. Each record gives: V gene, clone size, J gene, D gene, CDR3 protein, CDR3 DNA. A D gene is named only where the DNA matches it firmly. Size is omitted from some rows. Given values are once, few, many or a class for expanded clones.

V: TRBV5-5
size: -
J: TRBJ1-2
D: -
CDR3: CASSLSTANYGYTF
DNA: TGTGCCAGCAGCTTGAGCACAGCCAACTATGGCTACACCTTC

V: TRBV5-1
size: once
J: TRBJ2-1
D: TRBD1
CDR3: CASSFWTGSNEQFF
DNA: TGCGCCAGCAGCTTCTGGACAGGCTCGAATGAGCAGTTCTTC

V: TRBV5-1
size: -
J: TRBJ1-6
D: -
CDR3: CASSEENSPLHF
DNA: TGCGCCAGCAGCGAGGAAAATTCACCCCTCCACTTT

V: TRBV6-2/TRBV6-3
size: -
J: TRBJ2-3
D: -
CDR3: CASSYPIPTQYF
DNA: TGTGCCAGCAGTTACCCTATCCCTACGCAGTATTTT

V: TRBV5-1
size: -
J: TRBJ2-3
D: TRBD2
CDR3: CASSVRPSGGADTQYF
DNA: TGCGCCAGCAGCGTGAGGCCTAGCGGGGGGGCCGATACGCAGTATTTT

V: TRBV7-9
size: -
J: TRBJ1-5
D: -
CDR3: CASSLGIGAGGIQPQHF
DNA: TGTGCCAGCAGCTTAGGGATAGGGGCTGGGGGCATTCAGCCCCAGCATTTT

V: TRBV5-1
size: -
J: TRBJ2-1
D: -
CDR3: CASSLGTDRNNEQFF
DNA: TGCGCCAGCAGCCTCGGGACCGACAGAAACAATGAGCAGTTCTTC

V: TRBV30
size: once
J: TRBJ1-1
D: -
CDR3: CAWTAGAPGEAFF
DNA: TGTGCCTGGACCGCCGGGGCCCCAGGGGAAGCTTTCTTT

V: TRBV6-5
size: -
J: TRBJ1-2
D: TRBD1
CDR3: CAGRGDRAVDYGYTF
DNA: TGTGCCGGAAGGGGCGACAGGGCGGTTGACTATGGCTACACCTTC

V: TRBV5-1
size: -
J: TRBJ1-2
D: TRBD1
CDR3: CASSFTGTGADSYGYTF
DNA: TGCGCCAGCAGCTTCACCGGGACAGGTGCCGATTCTTATGGCTACACCTTC

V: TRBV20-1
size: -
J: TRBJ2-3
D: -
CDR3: CSASGRAGGTDTQYF
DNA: TGCAGTGCTAGTGGGCGGGCGGGCGGCACAGATACGCAGTATTTT

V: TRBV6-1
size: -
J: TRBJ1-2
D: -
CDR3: CASSEIPGGGYTF
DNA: TGTGCCAGCAGTGAAATACCGGGCGGCGGCTACACCTTC

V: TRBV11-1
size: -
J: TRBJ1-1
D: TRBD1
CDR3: CASSHGQGNMNTEAFF
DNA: TGTGCCAGCAGCCACGGACAGGGCAATATGAACACTGAAGCTTTCTTT

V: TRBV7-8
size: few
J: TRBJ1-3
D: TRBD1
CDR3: CASSSGQGSGNTIYF
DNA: TGTGCCAGCAGCTCGGGACAGGGCTCTGGAAACACCATATATTTT

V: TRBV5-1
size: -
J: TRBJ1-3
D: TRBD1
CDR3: CASSPTLTGRGNTIYF
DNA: TGCGCCAGCAGCCCTACTCTGACAGGGAGGGGAAACACCATATATTTT

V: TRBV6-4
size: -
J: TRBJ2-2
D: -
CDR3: CASTGGGELFF
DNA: TGTGCCAGCACCGGGGGCGGGGAGCTGTTTTTT

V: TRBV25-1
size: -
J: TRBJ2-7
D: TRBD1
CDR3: CASSEYGTGSGEQYF
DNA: TGTGCCAGCAGTGAATATGGGACAGGGTCGGGCGAGCAGTACTTC

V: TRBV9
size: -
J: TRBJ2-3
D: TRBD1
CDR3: CASSPRTGWVDTQYF
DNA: TGTGCCAGCAGCCCTCGGACAGGGTGGGTAGATACGCAGTATTTT

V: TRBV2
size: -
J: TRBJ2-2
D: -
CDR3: CASSDRGNTGELFF
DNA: TGTGCCAGCAGTGATCGGGGAAACACCGGGGAGCTGTTTTTT

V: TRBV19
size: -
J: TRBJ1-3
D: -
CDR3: CASIGGVSGNTIYF
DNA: TGTGCCAGTATCGGAGGAGTCTCTGGAAACACCATATATTTT